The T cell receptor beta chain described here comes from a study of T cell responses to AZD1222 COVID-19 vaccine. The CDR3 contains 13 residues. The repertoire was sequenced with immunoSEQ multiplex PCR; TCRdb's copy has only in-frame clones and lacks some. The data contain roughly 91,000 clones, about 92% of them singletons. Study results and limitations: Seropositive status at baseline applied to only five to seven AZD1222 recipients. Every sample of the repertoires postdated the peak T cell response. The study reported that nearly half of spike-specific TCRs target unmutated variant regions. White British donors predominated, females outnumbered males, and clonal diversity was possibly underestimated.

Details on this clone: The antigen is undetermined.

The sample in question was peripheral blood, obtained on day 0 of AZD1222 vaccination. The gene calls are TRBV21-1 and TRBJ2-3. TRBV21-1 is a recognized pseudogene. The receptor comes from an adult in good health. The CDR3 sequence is CASSKAGTDTQYF. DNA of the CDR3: TGTGCCAGCAGCAAAGCAGGCACAGATACGCAGTATTTT.